This T cell receptor (beta chain) is from a study of CD8+CD57+ T cells in acquired aplastic anemia. Those patients picked for sequencing had displayed CD8+CD57+ cell expansion on flow cytometry. Germline values: CDR1 KGHDR, CDR2 SFDVKD. The CDR3 loop spans 13 amino acids. With 9 bases removed from V and 4 bases from J, the gap between germline ends came to 12 bases. The study profiled TCR beta VDJ and CDR3 using genomic DNA as template. TCRdb recomputed calls from the reads with MiXCR, one row per CDR3 protein. The sample lists more than 150,000 distinct CDR3 sequences, 48% occurring once. This clonotype was sampled from a human donor with aplastic anemia. The J gene is TRBJ1-5, the V gene TRBV24-1, with D unclear. Specimen: sorted CD4+, CD8+, or CD8+CD57+ T cells (not recorded which) from PBMCs. CDR3 nucleotides: TGTGCCACCCAACGAAATGGGAATCAGCCCCAGCATTTT. Residues: CATQRNGNQPQHF.